The entry that follows covers one T cell receptor beta chain sequence. Trimming stripped 5 bases from V and 2 bases from J, with 9 bases between. The length of the CDR3 is 13 residues. Germline-derived CDR1 and CDR2 are SSHAT and FNYEAQ (reference sequence). This sample was included in a study of patients and donors after allogeneic stem cell transplantation. MiXCR, run by TCRdb on the RT-PCR reads, gives a single entry per CDR3 protein. This sample carries some 880,000 distinct CDR3 sequences, about a sixth of them seen once, and the ten largest clones take around 6%. The gene calls are TRBV7-7 and TRBJ2-5; no definite D call. Source material: blood, either unsorted or a sorted T cell fraction (not recorded which). The origin of this receptor is a human donor who was either an allogeneic HSCT recipient or a stem cell or donor lymphocyte infusion donor (not recorded which). It is not recorded whose cells these are; they may come from a transplant donor. CDR3: CASSPNYQETQYF. CDR3 nucleotides: TGTGCCAGCAGCCCGAACTATCAAGAGACCCAGTACTTC.